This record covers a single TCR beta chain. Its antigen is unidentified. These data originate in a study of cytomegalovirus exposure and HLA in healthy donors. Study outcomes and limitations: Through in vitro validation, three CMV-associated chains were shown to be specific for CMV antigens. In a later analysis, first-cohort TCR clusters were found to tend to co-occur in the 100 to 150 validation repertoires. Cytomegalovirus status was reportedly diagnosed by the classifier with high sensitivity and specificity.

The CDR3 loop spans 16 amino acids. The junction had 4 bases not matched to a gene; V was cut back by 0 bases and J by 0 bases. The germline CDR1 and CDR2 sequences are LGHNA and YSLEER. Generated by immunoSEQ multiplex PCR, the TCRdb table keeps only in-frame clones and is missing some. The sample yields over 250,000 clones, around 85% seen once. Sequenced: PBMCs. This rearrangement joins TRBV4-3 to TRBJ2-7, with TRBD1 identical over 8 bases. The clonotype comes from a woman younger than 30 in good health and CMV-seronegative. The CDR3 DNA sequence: TGCGCCAGCAGCCAAGAAGCGACAGGGGCCTCCTACGAGCAGTACTTC. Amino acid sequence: CASSQEATGASYEQYF.